The present TCR beta chain was sequenced within a study of CXCR3-negative and CXCR3-positive naive CD8 T cells. Study findings and constraints: CXCR3-negative and CXCR3-positive naive cells shared comparable TRBV-TRBJ usage, but memory cells did not. Researchers report that CXCR3-positive naive cells carry more hydrophobic TRB CDR3s than CXCR3-negative naive cells. Diversity was high in both naive subsets and much lower in memory cells. Cryopreservation partially decreased CXCR3 expression, and most assays used fresh PBMCs.

In preparing the TRB cDNA libraries, 5' RACE with UMI labels was used. TCRdb reanalyzed the 5' RACE reads, giving one entry per CDR3 protein sequence and no DNA. In total, the table holds fewer than 140,000 distinct CDR3 sequences. Naive CD8+ T cells showed CD45RO-CCR7+CD27+CD95-. Looked up from germline, CDR1 is MDHEN and CDR2 is SYDVKM. There are 15 residues in the CDR3. About this clonotype: Its antigen is not known.

Sequencing was performed on naive CXCR3+ CD8+ T cells from blood. The subset is: CD45RO-CCR7+CD27+CD95- naive CD8+ T cells expressing CXCR3 (TNR3+). The source of this sequence is a human donor in good health. Some clones in this sample may be carry-over from other donors' samples. The genes are TRBV28 and TRBJ2-2. CDR3 loop: CASSSRSKVTGELFF.